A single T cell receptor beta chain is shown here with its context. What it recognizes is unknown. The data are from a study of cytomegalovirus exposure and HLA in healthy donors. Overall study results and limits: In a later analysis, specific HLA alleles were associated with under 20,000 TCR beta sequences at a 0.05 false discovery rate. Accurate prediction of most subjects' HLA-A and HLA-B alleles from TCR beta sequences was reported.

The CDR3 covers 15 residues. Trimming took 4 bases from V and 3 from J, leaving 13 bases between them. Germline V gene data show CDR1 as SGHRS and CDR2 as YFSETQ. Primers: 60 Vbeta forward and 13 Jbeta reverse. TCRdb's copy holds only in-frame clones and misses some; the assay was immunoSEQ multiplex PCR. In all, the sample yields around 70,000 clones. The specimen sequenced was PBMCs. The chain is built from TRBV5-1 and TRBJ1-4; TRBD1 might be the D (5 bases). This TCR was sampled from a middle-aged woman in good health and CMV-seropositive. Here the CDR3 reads CASSLGTAANEKLFF. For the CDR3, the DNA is TGCGCCAGCAGCCTCGGGACTGCGGCTAATGAAAAACTGTTTTTT.